This T cell receptor (beta chain) appears in the sequencing data of a study of OX40 agonist ivuxolimab in advanced cancers. At the level of the whole study: The costimulatory receptor OX40 (CD134) was targeted by ivuxolimab, a fully human IgG2 agonistic monoclonal antibody. Intravenous ivuxolimab was administered to patients every 2 weeks at six dose levels: 0.01, 0.1, 0.3, 1.5, 3 and 10 mg/kg. In the dose-escalation cohort, more than 75% of patients were male, and the mean age was roughly 60 years, with a range of 23 to 79. Of the roughly 54 dose-escalation patients, hepatocellular carcinoma was present in about 20, melanoma in roughly 15, renal cell carcinoma in 9 and head and neck cancer in 9. The paper describes the monotherapy dose-escalation part (N of about 47 patients) of the phase I trial of ivuxolimab. Partial responses occurred in three dose-escalation patients: two with cutaneous melanoma and one with hepatocellular carcinoma. Peripheral TCRbeta sequencing was intended to test whether TCR sequence diversity was altered and clonal T-cell expansion was caused by ivuxolimab. Patients were allowed to have had prior anti-PD-1, anti-PD-L1 or anti-CTLA-4 therapy, and approximately 41% of the dose-escalation patients had previously received checkpoint inhibitors.

Of note for this clone: Its antigen specificity is not known. There are no base qualities to consult, and no much larger clone falls within one base.

To sequence the TCRbeta CDR3 region, genomic DNA was isolated from the sorted cells. The immunoSEQ Assay was used to sequence the TCRbeta CDR3 regions. Imported from immuneACCESS, the table was reduced by TCRdb to in-frame sequences with V and J called. These copies leave out some clones; in studies compared against another copy, an unresolved V gene accounts for under half, and the cause of the remainder is not known. This sample gives some 99,000 clones in total; approximately 94% of them show up just once. Together, the top ten hold around 0.18% of the sample. Results the study describes overall, beyond this receptor: The antigen specificity of the clonally expanded peripheral T cells was not determined. In partial responders in the 0.1-3.0 mg/kg groups, normalized peripheral clonal expansion was found to be among the lowest, especially among CD8+ T cells. At doses of 0.1 to 3.0 mg/kg, clonal expansion of both CD4+ and CD8+ T cells in blood was seen between baseline and week 6. Low levels of normalized T-cell clonal expansion were also seen in some patients who did not respond. After ivuxolimab, expanded clones were on average more numerous among CD8+ T cells than among CD4+ T cells.

The germline V gene supplies CDR1 SGHDT and CDR2 YYEEEE. The CDR3 goes from the cysteine to the phenylalanine over 12 residues. CDR3 DNA is the only sequence kept; it has 36 bases, read in frame from the first base. The trim is 4 bases for V and 5 bases for J, with a gap of 8 bases between the germline ends. Patients with autoimmune disease history or receiving systemic immunosuppression were excluded from the trial. In every dose cohort, peripheral blood was drawn for TCR sequencing at baseline, cycle 4 day 1, and cycle 7 day 1. The samples were taken from a phase I, first-in-human, multicenter, open-label dose-escalation trial of ivuxolimab. Adults with locally advanced or metastatic head and neck squamous cell, hepatocellular, melanoma or renal cell carcinoma were enrolled in the trial. CD4+ and CD8+ T cells were sorted separately from peripheral blood before TCR sequencing.

This receptor was taken from an adult with an advanced solid tumor such as melanoma, head and neck, liver or kidney cancer. This sequence uses TRBV5-6 and TRBJ2-3, with no reliable assignment of the D segment. Sequenced material: CD4+ or CD8+ T cells sorted from blood, taken in a trial of the OX40 agonist ivuxolimab. The base sequence is TGTGCCAGCAGCAAGGACCGAGATACGCAGTATTTT. The resulting protein is CASSKDRDTQYF.